This T cell receptor beta chain stems from a study of T cells after yellow fever vaccination. The V end was cut by 11 bases, the J end by 6 bases, with 32 bases between. This CDR3 has 18 amino acids. Looked up from germline, CDR1 is LGHDT and CDR2 is YNNKEL (reference sequence). TCRdb analysed the 5' RACE reads with MiXCR anew, one entry per CDR3 protein. Here the sample spans about 330,000 distinct CDR3 sequences, about 7.8% being singletons. Sample: PBMCs, taken roughly 47 days after the first yellow fever vaccination. The sequence derives from a man younger than 35 who received the YFV17D yellow fever vaccine. The V and J genes are TRBV3-1 and TRBJ1-5; D might be TRBD1 (6 bases). CDR3 protein: CAFSSIEVSGDYIQPQHF. The CDR3 DNA is TGTGCCTTCAGTTCTATAGAGGTATCAGGGGATTATATTCAGCCCCAGCATTTT.